One T cell receptor (beta chain) is described in this entry. The antigen is not known. These data are taken from a study of cytomegalovirus exposure and HLA in healthy donors. 13 Jbeta primers and 60 Vbeta primers were used for the PCR. TCRdb's table, derived via immunoSEQ multiplex PCR, lists solely in-frame clones and lacks some. The data show about 150,000 clones, approximately 70% seen once. Study outcomes and limitations: Serostatus for CMV was the only available immune exposure information. HLA allele associations emerged for about 18,000 TCR beta sequences in a later analysis, at 0.05 false discovery rate. Reportedly, diagnosis of cytomegalovirus status by the classifier showed high specificity and sensitivity. It was reported that TCR beta sequences correctly inferred the HLA-A and HLA-B alleles for most subjects.

With V trimmed by 6 bases and J by 8 bases, 6 bases remained unmatched. This CDR3 has 14 amino acids. Germline V gives CDR1 SNHLY, CDR2 FYNNEI. V gene TRBV2 combines with J gene TRBJ1-4, with TRBD1 matching over 10 bases. This clonotype originated in a woman aged 18 to 35 in good health and CMV-seropositive. The sample taken for sequencing was PBMCs. For the CDR3, the DNA is TGTGCCAGCAGAGAGACAGGGGGCCGCGAAAAACTGTTTTTT. Amino acid sequence: CASRETGGREKLFF.